The 8 T cell receptor beta chains reported below all come from one sample, sequenced in a study of metastatic and nonmetastatic thyroid tumors. With MiXCR, TCRdb called clones anew from the PCR reads. This sample has about 92,000 clones; 15% occur once, and the top ten carry 3.6%. No treatment of any kind had been given to any patient before thyroid surgery. Sequencing was performed on blood. Receptors originate from a female donor with papillary thyroid cancer or a benign thyroid nodule (not recorded which). Some clones in this sample may be carry-over from other donors' samples.

In this sample, this clone turned up many times. The same CDR3 arises from other DNA sequences in this sample as well. CDR3 bases: TGTGCCAGCAGCCTCCTGGACACTGAAGCTTTCTTT. Protein product: CASSLLDTEAFF. This chain joins TRBV28 and TRBJ1-1; D unresolved. This CDR3 spans 12 amino acids. Germline CDR1 reads MDHEN; CDR2 reads SYDVKM. V dropped 6 bases and J dropped 3 bases, with 8 bases sitting between them.

This clone was seen many times. This chain connects TRBV6-1 to TRBJ1-5, with a weak D call TRBD1 (6 bases). This CDR3 region has 15 residues. V was shortened by 5 bases and J by 3 bases, with 14 bases between the two germline ends. Looked up from germline, CDR1 is MNHNS and CDR2 is SASEGT. The CDR3 sequence: CASSSTQGYNQPQHF. The CDR3 DNA reads as TGTGCCAGCAGTTCCACCCAGGGGTACAATCAGCCCCAGCATTTT.

Only a few counts were recorded for this clone. The chain has TRBV20-1 and TRBJ2-5, with D perhaps matching TRBD1 (5 bases). The germline V gene encodes CDR1 DFQATT and CDR2 SNEGSKA (reference sequence). Trimming removed 2 bases from V and 4 bases from J, with 17 bases in between. This CDR3 is built from 15 residues. Here the CDR3 reads CSARSSMDKRETQYF. CDR3 DNA sequence: TGCAGTGCTAGATCTTCCATGGACAAGAGAGAGACCCAGTACTTC.

This clone occurred many times. The chain recombines TRBV7-6 with TRBJ2-1, with 11 bases aligning to TRBD2. Looked up from germline, CDR1 is SGHVS and CDR2 is FNYEAQ. This CDR3 region has 13 residues. Trimming cost V 5 bases and J 8 bases; bases outside gene matches: 2. DNA of the CDR3: TGTGCCAGCAGCCAGGGACTAGCGGATGAGCAGTTCTTC. Translated: CASSQGLADEQFF.

This clone has ten or more counts. The chain uses TRBV20-1 and TRBJ2-5; D perhaps matches TRBD1 (5 bases). Trimming removed 1 base from V and 1 base from J, with 16 bases in between. This CDR3 region has 16 residues. From germline, CDR1 is DFQATT and CDR2 SNEGSKA (reference sequence). CDR3 protein: CSARAAVGAAQETQYF. DNA of the CDR3: TGCAGTGCTAGAGCGGCTGTTGGGGCAGCCCAAGAGACCCAGTACTTC.

This clone was observed at least ten times. The chain has TRBV6-2 or TRBV6-3 and TRBJ1-5; 8 nucleotides agree with TRBD1. The CDR3 extends over 16 amino acids. Trimming took 2 bases from V and 4 from J; bases not matched to a gene: 7. The germline gives CDR1 MNHEY, CDR2 SVGEGT. CDR3 DNA sequence: TGTGCCAGCAGTTACCGCCGGACAGGGACAAATCAGCCCCAGCATTTT. Its translation: CASSYRRTGTNQPQHF.

This clone showed up many times. CDR3 bases: TGTGCCAGCAGCCCCCACCGGGGGGCCGGGGAGCTGTTTTTT. This translates into CASSPHRGAGELFF. This chain links TRBV7-9 with TRBJ2-2; TRBD2 matches 7 bases. V lost 5 bases to trimming and J lost 6 bases; unmatched junction nucleotides: 6. The germline CDR1 and CDR2 sequences are SEHNR and FQNEAQ (reference sequence). The CDR3 has 14 residues.

Many counts were recorded for this clone. J is TRBJ1-5 and V is TRBV7-9, with TRBD1 identical over 8 bases. This CDR3 contains 13 residues. V trimming: 3 bases; J trimming: 7 bases; junction bases outside the gene matches: 2. Germline CDR1 SEHNR, CDR2 FQNEAQ (reference sequence). The CDR3 bases are TGTGCCAGCAGCTTTGGACAGGGCCAGCCCCAGCATTTT. This codes for CASSFGQGQPQHF.